These T cell receptor beta chains were read from a single sample in a study of blood T cell repertoires in COVID-19. The data were produced by immunoSEQ multiplex PCR, yet TCRdb's version contains in-frame clones alone and is incomplete. The data hold roughly 230,000 clones, with roughly 84% observed a single time. Material: PBMCs or T cells enriched from blood (not recorded which). These receptors all come from a man aged 50 to 59 who had recovered from COVID-19. Each CDR3 is given with its conserved first and last residue. D genes are given only for firm matches. Size values are once, few and many counts, or a class for expanded clones, and some rows have none.

J gene: TRBJ2-5
D gene: TRBD2
clone size: NA
V gene: TRBV7-3
CDR3 protein: CASSSTSGTQETQYF
CDR3 DNA: TGTGCCAGCAGCTCGACTAGCGGGACCCAGGAGACCCAGTACTTC

J gene: TRBJ1-5
D gene: NA
clone size: NA
V gene: TRBV5-5
CDR3 protein: CASSEDGGGLNQPQHF
CDR3 DNA: TGTGCCAGCAGCGAGGATGGTGGAGGCCTAAATCAGCCCCAGCATTTT

J gene: TRBJ1-6
D gene: NA
clone size: NA
V gene: TRBV5-1
CDR3 protein: CASSLVGGQNSPLHF
CDR3 DNA: TGCGCCAGCAGCTTGGTAGGGGGACAAAATTCACCCCTCCACTTT

J gene: TRBJ1-1
D gene: NA
clone size: NA
V gene: TRBV28
CDR3 protein: CAINRASASEAFF
CDR3 DNA: TGTGCCATTAACAGGGCATCAGCTTCTGAAGCTTTCTTT

J gene: TRBJ2-2
D gene: TRBD1
clone size: NA
V gene: TRBV7-3
CDR3 protein: CASSLRRRQGGELFF
CDR3 DNA: TGTGCCAGCAGCTTAAGACGGCGACAGGGTGGGGAGCTGTTTTTT

J gene: TRBJ2-7
D gene: NA
clone size: NA
V gene: TRBV10-1
CDR3 protein: CASSETGFAEQYF
CDR3 DNA: TGCGCCAGCAGTGAGACGGGGTTTGCCGAGCAGTACTTC

J gene: TRBJ2-5
D gene: NA
clone size: NA
V gene: TRBV5-5
CDR3 protein: CASSFAYQETQYF
CDR3 DNA: TGTGCCAGCAGCTTTGCGTACCAAGAGACCCAGTACTTC

J gene: TRBJ2-6
D gene: NA
clone size: NA
V gene: TRBV18
CDR3 protein: CASSLDSSGANVLTF
CDR3 DNA: TGTGCCAGCTCCCTGGACAGCTCTGGGGCCAACGTCCTGACTTTC

J gene: TRBJ2-1
D gene: TRBD2
clone size: NA
V gene: TRBV6-5
CDR3 protein: CASRPGTSGRNEQFF
CDR3 DNA: TGTGCCAGCAGACCCGGGACTAGCGGGAGGAATGAGCAGTTCTTC

J gene: TRBJ1-1
D gene: NA
clone size: NA
V gene: TRBV3-1/TRBV3-2
CDR3 protein: CASSQDGRVNTEAFF
CDR3 DNA: TGTGCCAGCAGCCAAGACGGTAGAGTCAACACTGAAGCTTTCTTT

J gene: TRBJ1-5
D gene: TRBD1
clone size: NA
V gene: TRBV19
CDR3 protein: CASSPAGQGSQPQHF
CDR3 DNA: TGTGCCAGTAGCCCAGCGGGACAGGGATCTCAGCCCCAGCATTTT

J gene: TRBJ2-5
D gene: NA
clone size: NA
V gene: TRBV7-9
CDR3 protein: CASSPLTGFGTQYF
CDR3 DNA: TGTGCCAGCAGCCCTCTAACGGGGTTTGGGACCCAGTACTTC

J gene: TRBJ2-1
D gene: TRBD2
clone size: NA
V gene: TRBV28
CDR3 protein: CASSSSGTSGRDEQFF
CDR3 DNA: TGTGCCAGCAGTTCCTCCGGGACTAGCGGGAGAGATGAGCAGTTCTTC

J gene: TRBJ2-7
D gene: TRBD2
clone size: NA
V gene: TRBV7-2
CDR3 protein: CASSSTSGRTGEQYF
CDR3 DNA: TGTGCCAGCAGCTCCACTAGCGGGAGGACGGGTGAGCAGTACTTC

J gene: TRBJ2-7
D gene: NA
clone size: few
V gene: TRBV5-6
CDR3 protein: CASSFQTYEQYF
CDR3 DNA: TGTGCCAGCAGCTTCCAAACCTACGAGCAGTACTTC

J gene: TRBJ1-1
D gene: NA
clone size: NA
V gene: TRBV5-1
CDR3 protein: CASSLATTLRTEAFF
CDR3 DNA: TGCGCCAGCAGCTTGGCTACAACCCTGCGGACTGAAGCTTTCTTT

J gene: TRBJ2-7
D gene: NA
clone size: NA
V gene: TRBV7-9
CDR3 protein: CASTGDNSYEQYF
CDR3 DNA: TGTGCCAGCACTGGGGACAACTCCTACGAGCAGTACTTC

J gene: TRBJ1-1
D gene: NA
clone size: NA
V gene: TRBV9
CDR3 protein: CASSSRTARGTEAFF
CDR3 DNA: TGTGCCAGCAGCTCGCGGACAGCCAGGGGCACTGAAGCTTTCTTT

J gene: TRBJ2-3
D gene: NA
clone size: NA
V gene: TRBV6-2/TRBV6-3
CDR3 protein: CASSTVKRTSTDTQYF
CDR3 DNA: TGTGCCAGCAGTACCGTCAAGCGGACCAGCACAGATACGCAGTATTTT

J gene: TRBJ2-7
D gene: NA
clone size: NA
V gene: TRBV5-8
CDR3 protein: CASNLEGGAEQYF
CDR3 DNA: TGTGCCAGCAACCTTGAGGGGGGGGCAGAGCAGTACTTC

J gene: TRBJ2-7
D gene: TRBD2
clone size: NA
V gene: TRBV5-1
CDR3 protein: CASSLAAGLAGGEQYF
CDR3 DNA: TGCGCCAGCAGCTTGGCCGCGGGACTAGCGGGAGGGGAGCAGTACTTC

J gene: TRBJ2-5
D gene: NA
clone size: NA
V gene: TRBV6-5
CDR3 protein: CASRRLLETQYF
CDR3 DNA: TGTGCCAGCAGGAGGTTGTTGGAGACCCAGTACTTC

J gene: TRBJ2-7
D gene: NA
clone size: NA
V gene: TRBV5-1
CDR3 protein: CASRAMSSYEQYF
CDR3 DNA: TGCGCCAGCCGCGCGATGAGCTCCTACGAGCAGTACTTC

J gene: TRBJ1-2
D gene: NA
clone size: NA
V gene: TRBV30
CDR3 protein: CACPSRGGIGGGYTF
CDR3 DNA: TGTGCCTGCCCGTCCAGGGGAGGGATTGGGGGTGGCTACACCTTC

J gene: TRBJ2-7
D gene: TRBD2
clone size: NA
V gene: TRBV5-1
CDR3 protein: CASSLKAGGEQYF
CDR3 DNA: TGCGCCAGCAGCTTAAAAGCGGGAGGTGAGCAGTACTTC

J gene: TRBJ2-7
D gene: TRBD1
clone size: once
V gene: TRBV3-1/TRBV3-2
CDR3 protein: CATQPDRDRYEQYF
CDR3 DNA: TGTGCCACCCAGCCGGACAGGGATCGCTACGAGCAGTACTTC

J gene: TRBJ2-2
D gene: NA
clone size: NA
V gene: TRBV5-1
CDR3 protein: CASSLGQVNTGELFF
CDR3 DNA: TGCGCCAGCAGCTTGGGACAGGTGAACACCGGGGAGCTGTTTTTT

J gene: TRBJ1-2
D gene: NA
clone size: NA
V gene: TRBV6-4
CDR3 protein: CASSVTGTSGYTF
CDR3 DNA: TGTGCCAGCAGTGTGACAGGTACAAGTGGCTACACCTTC

J gene: TRBJ1-1
D gene: NA
clone size: NA
V gene: TRBV3-1/TRBV3-2
CDR3 protein: CASSQPFRDTYPEAFF
CDR3 DNA: TGTGCCAGCAGCCAACCGTTCCGGGACACCTACCCTGAAGCTTTCTTT

J gene: TRBJ2-1
D gene: TRBD2
clone size: NA
V gene: TRBV3-1/TRBV3-2
CDR3 protein: CASSQEATGGTNEQFF
CDR3 DNA: TGTGCCAGCAGCCAAGAGGCAACGGGGGGGACTAATGAGCAGTTCTTC

J gene: TRBJ1-5
D gene: NA
clone size: NA
V gene: TRBV6-6
CDR3 protein: CASTPGGRGNQPQHF
CDR3 DNA: TGTGCCAGCACCCCCGGGGGGCGAGGCAATCAGCCCCAGCATTTT

J gene: TRBJ2-3
D gene: NA
clone size: NA
V gene: TRBV3-1/TRBV3-2
CDR3 protein: CASSHYFSGATDTQYF
CDR3 DNA: TGTGCCAGCAGCCACTATTTTAGCGGTGCTACAGATACGCAGTATTTT

J gene: TRBJ2-1
D gene: NA
clone size: NA
V gene: TRBV12-3/TRBV12-4
CDR3 protein: CASSLAGGNEQFF
CDR3 DNA: TGTGCCAGCAGTTTAGCGGGCGGGAATGAGCAGTTCTTC

J gene: TRBJ2-5
D gene: TRBD2
clone size: few
V gene: TRBV7-9
CDR3 protein: CASSQPLAGGPQETQYF
CDR3 DNA: TGTGCCAGCAGCCAACCACTAGCGGGAGGGCCCCAAGAGACCCAGTACTTC

J gene: TRBJ1-1
D gene: NA
clone size: NA
V gene: TRBV10-3
CDR3 protein: CAISDGTEAFF
CDR3 DNA: TGTGCCATCAGTGACGGCACTGAAGCTTTCTTT

J gene: TRBJ1-6
D gene: NA
clone size: once
V gene: TRBV9
CDR3 protein: CASSVAADLNSPLHF
CDR3 DNA: TGTGCCAGCAGCGTAGCAGCGGATTTGAATTCACCCCTCCACTTT

J gene: TRBJ1-6
D gene: TRBD1
clone size: NA
V gene: TRBV28
CDR3 protein: CASKRDRGNNSPLHF
CDR3 DNA: TGTGCCAGCAAAAGAGACAGGGGGAATAATTCACCCCTCCACTTT

J gene: TRBJ1-1
D gene: NA
clone size: NA
V gene: TRBV14
CDR3 protein: CASSQEPGDTEAFF
CDR3 DNA: TGTGCCAGCAGCCAAGAGCCAGGGGACACTGAAGCTTTCTTT

J gene: TRBJ2-3
D gene: TRBD2
clone size: NA
V gene: TRBV28
CDR3 protein: CASSETSSGRNTQYF
CDR3 DNA: TGTGCCAGCAGCGAGACCTCTAGCGGGAGGAATACGCAGTATTTT

J gene: TRBJ2-7
D gene: NA
clone size: NA
V gene: TRBV4-2
CDR3 protein: CASSQDRRVEQYF
CDR3 DNA: TGTGCCAGCAGCCAAGATCGCAGGGTCGAGCAGTACTTC

J gene: TRBJ1-2
D gene: NA
clone size: NA
V gene: TRBV4-2
CDR3 protein: CASSQVGEEENTF
CDR3 DNA: TGTGCCAGCAGCCAAGTGGGGGAGGAGGAAAACACCTTC

J gene: TRBJ2-1
D gene: NA
clone size: NA
V gene: TRBV25-1
CDR3 protein: CASSLYNEQFF
CDR3 DNA: TGTGCCAGCAGTCTGTACAATGAGCAGTTCTTC

J gene: TRBJ2-3
D gene: NA
clone size: NA
V gene: TRBV9
CDR3 protein: CASSARGGDFTDTQYF
CDR3 DNA: TGTGCCAGCAGCGCCCGGGGTGGAGATTTCACAGATACGCAGTATTTT

J gene: TRBJ2-1
D gene: NA
clone size: NA
V gene: TRBV27
CDR3 protein: CASSQTIYNEQFF
CDR3 DNA: TGTGCCAGCAGTCAGACTATCTACAATGAGCAGTTCTTC

J gene: TRBJ2-5
D gene: NA
clone size: NA
V gene: TRBV29-1
CDR3 protein: CSGGPGETQYF
CDR3 DNA: TGCAGCGGGGGTCCGGGAGAGACCCAGTACTTC

J gene: TRBJ2-7
D gene: NA
clone size: NA
V gene: TRBV20-1
CDR3 protein: CSAVRAMQYF
CDR3 DNA: TGCAGTGCGGTGAGGGCGATGCAGTACTTC

J gene: TRBJ2-5
D gene: NA
clone size: NA
V gene: TRBV11-2
CDR3 protein: CASSPDPTGETQYF
CDR3 DNA: TGTGCCAGCAGCCCGGACCCGACAGGAGAGACCCAGTACTTC

J gene: TRBJ2-1
D gene: NA
clone size: once
V gene: TRBV6-4
CDR3 protein: CASSDWLAPGNEQFF
CDR3 DNA: TGTGCCAGCAGTGACTGGCTAGCTCCCGGCAATGAGCAGTTCTTC

J gene: TRBJ1-2
D gene: TRBD1
clone size: NA
V gene: TRBV27
CDR3 protein: CASSPDRQFFYGYTF
CDR3 DNA: TGTGCCAGCAGTCCGGACAGGCAATTCTTCTATGGCTACACCTTC